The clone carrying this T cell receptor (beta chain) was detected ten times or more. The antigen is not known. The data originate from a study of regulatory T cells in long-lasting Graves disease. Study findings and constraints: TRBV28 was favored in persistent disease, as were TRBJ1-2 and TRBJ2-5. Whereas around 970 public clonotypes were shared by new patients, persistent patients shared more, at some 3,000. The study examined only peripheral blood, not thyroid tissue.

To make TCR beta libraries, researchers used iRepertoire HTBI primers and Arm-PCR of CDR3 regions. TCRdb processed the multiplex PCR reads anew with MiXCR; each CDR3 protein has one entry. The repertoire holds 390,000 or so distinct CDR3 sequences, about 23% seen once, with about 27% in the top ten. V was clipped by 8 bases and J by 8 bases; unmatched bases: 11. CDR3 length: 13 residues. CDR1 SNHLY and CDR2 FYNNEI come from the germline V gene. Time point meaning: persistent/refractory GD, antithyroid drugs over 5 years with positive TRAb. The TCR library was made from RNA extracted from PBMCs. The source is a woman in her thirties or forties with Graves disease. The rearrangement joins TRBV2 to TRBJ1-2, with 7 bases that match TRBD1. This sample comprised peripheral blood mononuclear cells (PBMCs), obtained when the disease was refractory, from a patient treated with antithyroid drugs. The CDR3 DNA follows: TGTGCCAGCTCAGGACAGGATAGTTTCGGCTACACCTTC. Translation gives CASSGQDSFGYTF.